Listed below are T cell receptor beta chains from one sample, sequenced in a study of T cell repertoires in cytomegalovirus infection. MiXCR, applied by TCRdb to the reads, yields one record per CDR3 protein. Seen here are 450,000 to 650,000 distinct CDR3 sequences, about a quarter observed once, and the top ten hold about 13%. The specimen was PBMCs. The receptors were sampled from a human donor in good health (CMV status not recorded). Some clones in this sample may be carry-over from other donors' samples. Both conserved end residues are part of each CDR3.

v_call: TRBV7-2; cdr3_aa: CASSLGGVPLYNEQFF
v_call: TRBV6-2/TRBV6-3; cdr3_aa: CASTHQLAEAYEQYF
v_call: TRBV7-9; cdr3_aa: CASSLEERSPLHF
v_call: TRBV11-2; cdr3_aa: CASSLGRTYNEQFF
v_call: TRBV7-9; cdr3_aa: CASSLVSRQGSLNTGELFF
v_call: TRBV2; cdr3_aa: CASLANRGEWDTQYF
v_call: TRBV24-1; cdr3_aa: CATSDGVSNEQFF
v_call: TRBV14; cdr3_aa: CASSPLGGTALSEAFF
v_call: TRBV4-1; cdr3_aa: CASSQAEGAGDTQYF
v_call: TRBV29-1; cdr3_aa: CSVDRNTEAFF
v_call: TRBV12-3/TRBV12-4; cdr3_aa: CASSIREGTPRSDTQYF
v_call: TRBV6-2/TRBV6-3; cdr3_aa: CASSYPQLIGANVLTF
v_call: TRBV10-3; cdr3_aa: CAISEGGLAGVGEQIF
v_call: TRBV27; cdr3_aa: CASGQRQGVLGYGYTF
v_call: TRBV6-5; cdr3_aa: CASSYSFPRDRAGYGYTF
v_call: TRBV11-3; cdr3_aa: CASSLQGEDKETQYF
v_call: TRBV7-9; cdr3_aa: CASSPTWNTGELFF
v_call: TRBV4-3; cdr3_aa: CASSQDRGASYGYTF
v_call: TRBV12-3/TRBV12-4; cdr3_aa: CASSGGGGQDYGYTF
v_call: TRBV7-9; cdr3_aa: CASSLVPANNNEQFF
v_call: TRBV2; cdr3_aa: CASSAAGNRADTQYF
v_call: TRBV7-9; cdr3_aa: CASSLAERAGEQYF
v_call: TRBV7-9; cdr3_aa: CASSSTERGETQYF
v_call: TRBV7-2; cdr3_aa: CASSRGPGLGIQYF
v_call: TRBV15; cdr3_aa: CATSEHRGRGETQYF
v_call: TRBV7-2; cdr3_aa: CASSPQPMRVYEQYF
v_call: TRBV20-1; cdr3_aa: CSARDSGRPQETQYF
v_call: TRBV7-9; cdr3_aa: CASSPRAGPEAFF
v_call: TRBV7-2; cdr3_aa: CASSPPGTAYNEQFF
v_call: TRBV5-1; cdr3_aa: CASSPTSRYEQYF
v_call: TRBV7-9; cdr3_aa: CASSKDQPPPQYF
v_call: TRBV7-3; cdr3_aa: CASSPRSGSGEQFF
v_call: TRBV6-8; cdr3_aa: CASSYSSRGGYGYTF
v_call: TRBV7-8; cdr3_aa: CATGEVRGTQYF
v_call: TRBV12-3/TRBV12-4; cdr3_aa: CASSFHPSGRGELFF
v_call: TRBV20-1; cdr3_aa: CSARGDSINQPQHF
v_call: TRBV4-3; cdr3_aa: CASSQTGTARNNEQFF
v_call: TRBV9; cdr3_aa: CASSVGDSGRYNEQFF
v_call: TRBV24-1; cdr3_aa: CATSDLGGSGYTF
v_call: TRBV6-2/TRBV6-3; cdr3_aa: CASSYNERVRYNEQFF
v_call: TRBV4-1; cdr3_aa: CASSQEGAANEKLFF
v_call: TRBV28; cdr3_aa: CASSLDSTGTNTQYF
v_call: TRBV6-1; cdr3_aa: CASRRQGGPGMNTEAFF
v_call: TRBV7-6; cdr3_aa: CASSLGSGGENTEAFF
v_call: TRBV6-1; cdr3_aa: CASTDGDTDTQYF
v_call: TRBV7-8; cdr3_aa: CASSNVQRGTDTQYF
v_call: TRBV7-6; cdr3_aa: CASSFVAGDNEQFF
v_call: TRBV12-3/TRBV12-4; cdr3_aa: CASKTGGGGNQPQHF
v_call: TRBV7-3; cdr3_aa: CASSPGLAGGLIETQYF
v_call: TRBV11-3; cdr3_aa: CASSPGVAADTQYF
v_call: TRBV28; cdr3_aa: CASSSPTGLNGNEQFF
v_call: TRBV6-5; cdr3_aa: CASSSENNSPLHF
v_call: TRBV12-3/TRBV12-4; cdr3_aa: CASTKLGGTGHSPLHF
v_call: TRBV29-1; cdr3_aa: CSVDGTGGEETQYF
v_call: TRBV4-2; cdr3_aa: CASSQVAAGATNEQFF
v_call: TRBV12-3/TRBV12-4; cdr3_aa: CASRLRGRETQYF
v_call: TRBV4-3; cdr3_aa: CASSQFYLQGRFGTEAFF
v_call: TRBV6-1; cdr3_aa: CASSEGQNGELFF
v_call: TRBV28; cdr3_aa: CASSFQGQGYNQPQHF